This T cell receptor beta chain was captured by sequencing in a study of blood T cells in healthy people across ages. The CDR3 consists of 16 residues. Germline CDR1 and CDR2: SGHVS and FQNEAQ. V lost 1 base to trimming and J lost 0 bases, with 10 bases between them. Next came a second PCR, run for about 6 to 12 cycles, which used a sample-barcoded 5' primer along with a J-beta primer mix. Each CDR3 protein gets one entry after TCRdb re-called the 5' RACE reads with MiXCR. The sample consists of about 730,000 distinct CDR3 sequences, approximately 39% of them appearing once. Extraction of total RNA produced a minimum of 6 micrograms from each sample.

This sequence joins TRBV7-8 and TRBJ2-4; no firm D call. The TCR originated in a woman in her fifties or sixties in good health. Sequencing was performed on blood. In DNA form, the CDR3 reads TGTGCCAGCAGCTTAGGTGCCCTTCTAGCCAAAAACATTCAGTACTTC. It encodes CASSLGALLAKNIQYF.